The sequence of this T cell receptor (beta chain) was determined in a study of T-cell memory formation after mild COVID-19. Using its own MiXCR run on the 5' RACE reads, TCRdb lists one record per CDR3 protein. This sample has 250,000 or so distinct CDR3 sequences, with more than 15% found just once. This CDR3 is 14 amino acids long. V lost 3 bases to trimming and J lost 7 bases; unmatched junction nucleotides: 8. Germline CDR1 reads DFQATT; CDR2 reads SNEGSKA (reference sequence). This clonotype was seen a handful of times. Material for sequencing was PBMCs or a T cell subset sorted from them (not recorded which). This chain links TRBV20-1 with TRBJ1-2; 10 nucleotides align to TRBD1. This sequence was found in a man in his late teens or twenties who had mild COVID-19 (a few samples of this study predate the infection). Cell type and time point are not known. This CDR3 reads CSARASGTGAGYTF. The DNA of the CDR3 is TGCAGTGCTAGGGCTTCCGGGACAGGGGCTGGCTACACCTTC.